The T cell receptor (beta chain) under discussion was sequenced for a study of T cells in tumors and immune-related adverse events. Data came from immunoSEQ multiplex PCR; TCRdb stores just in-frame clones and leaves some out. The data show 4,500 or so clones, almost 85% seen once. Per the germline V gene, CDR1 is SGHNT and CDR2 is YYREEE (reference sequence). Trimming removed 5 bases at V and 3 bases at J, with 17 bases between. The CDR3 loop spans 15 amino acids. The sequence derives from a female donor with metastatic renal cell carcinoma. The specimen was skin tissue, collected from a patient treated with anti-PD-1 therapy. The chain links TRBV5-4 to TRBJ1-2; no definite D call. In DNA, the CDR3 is TGTGCCAGCAGGATCTGGAGGGCGTATGACTATGGCTACACCTTC. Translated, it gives CASRIWRAYDYGYTF.